This T cell receptor beta chain came from a study of blood T cell repertoires in COVID-19. V gave up 3 bases and J gave up 3 bases, with 9 bases separating them. The CDR3 spans 14 residues. Germline CDR1 SGHDN, CDR2 FVKESK. Clones were sequenced by immunoSEQ multiplex PCR, and TCRdb holds only the in-frame ones, with some missing. Counted here are 64,000 or so clones, 65% to 80% occurring once; the ten biggest clones make up around 9.7%. This sequence joins TRBV14 and TRBJ1-5; D may be TRBD1 (5 bases). This clonotype was sampled from a human donor in a cohort sampled during active COVID-19. Material: peripheral blood. The CDR3 DNA follows: TGTGCCAGCAGCCAGGGGGGGAACAATCAGCCCCAGCATTTT. This sequence encodes CASSQGGNNQPQHF.